This entry is about one TCR beta chain. Its antigen is still unknown. This sample was taken from a study of blood T cells in healthy people across ages. A second PCR, run for roughly 7 to 12 cycles, used a sample-barcoded 5' primer plus a J-beta primer mix. Each cDNA was tagged by a template-switch adaptor containing 12 random nucleotides. Via MiXCR, TCRdb re-called the 5' RACE reads, giving one row per CDR3 protein. The table lists hundreds of thousands of distinct CDR3 sequences, 58% of them singletons. Findings of the study overall: Without sorted subsets, naive and antigen-experienced compartments could not be conclusively compared. Lack of knowledge of donor CMV status possibly confounded expanded clonotype changes.

This CDR3 spans 13 amino acids. V was trimmed by 4 bases and J by 5 bases, leaving 11 bases between them. Looked up from germline, CDR1 is MRHNA and CDR2 is SNTAGT. This receptor was taken from a man in his sixties in good health. V is TRBV6-4 and J is TRBJ1-1, with a weak D call TRBD1 (6 bases). Sequencing was carried out using blood. The CDR3 DNA is TGTGCCAGCAGTGCGGGGGCGCGAACTGAAGCTTTCTTT. It translates to CASSAGARTEAFF.